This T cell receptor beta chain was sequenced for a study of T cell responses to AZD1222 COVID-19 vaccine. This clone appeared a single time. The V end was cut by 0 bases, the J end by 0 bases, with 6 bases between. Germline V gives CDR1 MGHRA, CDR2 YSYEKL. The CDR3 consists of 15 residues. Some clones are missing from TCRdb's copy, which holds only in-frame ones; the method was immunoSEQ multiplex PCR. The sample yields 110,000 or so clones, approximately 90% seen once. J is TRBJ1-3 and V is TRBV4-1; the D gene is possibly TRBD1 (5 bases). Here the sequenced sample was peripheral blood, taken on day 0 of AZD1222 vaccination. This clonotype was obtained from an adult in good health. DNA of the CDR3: TGCGCCAGCAGCCAAGATGGGGCCTCTGGAAACACCATATATTTT. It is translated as CASSQDGASGNTIYF.